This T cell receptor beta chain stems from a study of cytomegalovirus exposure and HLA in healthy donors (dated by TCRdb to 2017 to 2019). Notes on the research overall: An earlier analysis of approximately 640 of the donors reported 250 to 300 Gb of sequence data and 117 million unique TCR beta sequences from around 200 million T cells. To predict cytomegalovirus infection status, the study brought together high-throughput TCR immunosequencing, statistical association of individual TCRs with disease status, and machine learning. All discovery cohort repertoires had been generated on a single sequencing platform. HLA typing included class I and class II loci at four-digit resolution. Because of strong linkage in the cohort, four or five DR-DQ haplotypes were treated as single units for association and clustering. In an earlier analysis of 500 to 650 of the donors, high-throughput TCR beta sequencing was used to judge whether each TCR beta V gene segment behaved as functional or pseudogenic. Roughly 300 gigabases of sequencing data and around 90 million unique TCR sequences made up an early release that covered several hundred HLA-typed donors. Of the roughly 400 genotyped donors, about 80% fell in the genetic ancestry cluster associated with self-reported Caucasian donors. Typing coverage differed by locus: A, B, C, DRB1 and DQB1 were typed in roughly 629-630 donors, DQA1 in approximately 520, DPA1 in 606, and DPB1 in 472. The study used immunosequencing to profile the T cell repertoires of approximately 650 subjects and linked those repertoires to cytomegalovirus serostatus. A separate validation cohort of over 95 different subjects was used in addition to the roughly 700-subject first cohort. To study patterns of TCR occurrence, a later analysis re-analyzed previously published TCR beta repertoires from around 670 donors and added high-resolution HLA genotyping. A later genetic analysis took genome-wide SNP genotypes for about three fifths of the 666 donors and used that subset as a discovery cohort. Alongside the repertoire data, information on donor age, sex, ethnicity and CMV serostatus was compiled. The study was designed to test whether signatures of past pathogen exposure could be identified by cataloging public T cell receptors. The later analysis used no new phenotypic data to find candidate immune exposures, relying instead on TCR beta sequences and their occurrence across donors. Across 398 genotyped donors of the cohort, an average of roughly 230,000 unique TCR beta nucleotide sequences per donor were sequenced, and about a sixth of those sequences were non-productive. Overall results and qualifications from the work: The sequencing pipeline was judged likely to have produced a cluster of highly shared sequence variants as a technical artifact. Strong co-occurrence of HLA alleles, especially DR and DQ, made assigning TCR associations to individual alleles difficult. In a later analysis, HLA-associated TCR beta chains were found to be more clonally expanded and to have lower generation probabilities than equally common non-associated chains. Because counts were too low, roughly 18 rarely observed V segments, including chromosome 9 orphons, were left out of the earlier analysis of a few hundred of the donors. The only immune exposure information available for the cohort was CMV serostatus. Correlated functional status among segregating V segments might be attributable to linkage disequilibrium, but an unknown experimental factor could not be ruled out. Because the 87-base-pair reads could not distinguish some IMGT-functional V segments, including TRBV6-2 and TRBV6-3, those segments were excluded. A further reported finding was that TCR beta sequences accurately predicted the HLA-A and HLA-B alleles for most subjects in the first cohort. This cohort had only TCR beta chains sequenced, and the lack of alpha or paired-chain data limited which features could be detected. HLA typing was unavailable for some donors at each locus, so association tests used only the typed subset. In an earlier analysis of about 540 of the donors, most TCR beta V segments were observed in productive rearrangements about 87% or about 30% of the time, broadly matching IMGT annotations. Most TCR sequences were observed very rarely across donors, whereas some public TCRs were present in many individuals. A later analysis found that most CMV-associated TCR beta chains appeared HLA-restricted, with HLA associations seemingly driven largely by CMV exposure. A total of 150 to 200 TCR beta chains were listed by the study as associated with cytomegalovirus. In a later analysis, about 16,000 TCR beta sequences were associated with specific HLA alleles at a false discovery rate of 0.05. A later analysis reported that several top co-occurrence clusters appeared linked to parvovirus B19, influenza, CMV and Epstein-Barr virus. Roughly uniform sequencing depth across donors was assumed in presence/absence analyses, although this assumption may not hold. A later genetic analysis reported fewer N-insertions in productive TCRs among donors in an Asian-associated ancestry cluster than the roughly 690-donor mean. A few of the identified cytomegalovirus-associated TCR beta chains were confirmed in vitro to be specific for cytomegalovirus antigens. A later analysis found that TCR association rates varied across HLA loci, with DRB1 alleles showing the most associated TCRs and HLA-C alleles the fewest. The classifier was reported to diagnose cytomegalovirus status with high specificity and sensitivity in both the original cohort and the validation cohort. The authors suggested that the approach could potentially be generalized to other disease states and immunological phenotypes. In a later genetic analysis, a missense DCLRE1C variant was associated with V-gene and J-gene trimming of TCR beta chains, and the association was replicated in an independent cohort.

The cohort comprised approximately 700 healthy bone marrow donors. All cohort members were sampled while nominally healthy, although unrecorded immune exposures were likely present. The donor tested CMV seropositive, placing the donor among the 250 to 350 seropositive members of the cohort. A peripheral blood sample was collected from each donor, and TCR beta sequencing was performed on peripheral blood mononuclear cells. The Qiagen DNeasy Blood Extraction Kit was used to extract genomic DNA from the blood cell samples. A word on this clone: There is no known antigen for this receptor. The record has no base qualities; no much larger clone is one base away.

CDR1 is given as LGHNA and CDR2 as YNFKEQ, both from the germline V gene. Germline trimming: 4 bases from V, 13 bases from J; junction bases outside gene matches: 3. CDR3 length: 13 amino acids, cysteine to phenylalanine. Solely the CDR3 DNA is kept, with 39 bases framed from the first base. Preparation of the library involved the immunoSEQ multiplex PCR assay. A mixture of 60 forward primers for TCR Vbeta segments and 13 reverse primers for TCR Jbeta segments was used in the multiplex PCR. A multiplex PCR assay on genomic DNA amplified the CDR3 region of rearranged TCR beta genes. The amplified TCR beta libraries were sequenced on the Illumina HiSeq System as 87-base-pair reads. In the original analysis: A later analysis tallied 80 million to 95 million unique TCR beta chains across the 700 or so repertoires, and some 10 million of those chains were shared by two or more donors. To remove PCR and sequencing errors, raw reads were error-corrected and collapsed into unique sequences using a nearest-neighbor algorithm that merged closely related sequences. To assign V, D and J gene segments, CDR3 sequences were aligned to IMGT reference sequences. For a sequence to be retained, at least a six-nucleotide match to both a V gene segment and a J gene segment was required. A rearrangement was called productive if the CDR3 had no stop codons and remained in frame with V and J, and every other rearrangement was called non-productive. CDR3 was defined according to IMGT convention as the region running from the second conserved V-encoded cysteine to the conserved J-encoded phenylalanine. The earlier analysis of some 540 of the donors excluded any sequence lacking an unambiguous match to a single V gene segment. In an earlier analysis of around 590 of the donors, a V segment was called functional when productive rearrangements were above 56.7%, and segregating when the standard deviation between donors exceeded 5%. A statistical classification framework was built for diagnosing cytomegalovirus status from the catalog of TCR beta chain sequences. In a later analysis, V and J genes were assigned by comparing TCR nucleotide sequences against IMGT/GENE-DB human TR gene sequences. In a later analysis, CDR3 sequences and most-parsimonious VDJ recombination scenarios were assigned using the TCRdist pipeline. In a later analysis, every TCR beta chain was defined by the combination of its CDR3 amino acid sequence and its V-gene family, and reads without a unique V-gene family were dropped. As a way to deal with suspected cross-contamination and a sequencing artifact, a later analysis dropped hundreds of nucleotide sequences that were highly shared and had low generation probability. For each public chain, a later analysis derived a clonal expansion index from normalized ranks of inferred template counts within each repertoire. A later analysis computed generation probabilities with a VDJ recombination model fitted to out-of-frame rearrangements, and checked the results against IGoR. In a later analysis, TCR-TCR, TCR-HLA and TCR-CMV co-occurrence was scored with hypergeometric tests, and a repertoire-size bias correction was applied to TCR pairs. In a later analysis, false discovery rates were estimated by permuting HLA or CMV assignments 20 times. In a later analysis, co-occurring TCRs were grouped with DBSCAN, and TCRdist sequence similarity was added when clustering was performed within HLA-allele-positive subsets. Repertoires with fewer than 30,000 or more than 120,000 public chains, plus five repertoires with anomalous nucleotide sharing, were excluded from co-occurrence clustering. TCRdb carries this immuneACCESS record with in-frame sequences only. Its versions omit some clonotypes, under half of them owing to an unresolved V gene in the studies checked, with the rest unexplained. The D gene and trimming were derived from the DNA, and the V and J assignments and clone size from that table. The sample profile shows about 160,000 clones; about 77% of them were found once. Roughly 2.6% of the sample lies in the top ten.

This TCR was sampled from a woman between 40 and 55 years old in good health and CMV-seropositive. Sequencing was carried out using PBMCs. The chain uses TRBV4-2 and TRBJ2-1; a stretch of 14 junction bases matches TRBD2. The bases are TGTGCCAGCAGCCCGGGACTAGCGGGAGTACAGTTCTTC. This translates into CASSPGLAGVQFF.